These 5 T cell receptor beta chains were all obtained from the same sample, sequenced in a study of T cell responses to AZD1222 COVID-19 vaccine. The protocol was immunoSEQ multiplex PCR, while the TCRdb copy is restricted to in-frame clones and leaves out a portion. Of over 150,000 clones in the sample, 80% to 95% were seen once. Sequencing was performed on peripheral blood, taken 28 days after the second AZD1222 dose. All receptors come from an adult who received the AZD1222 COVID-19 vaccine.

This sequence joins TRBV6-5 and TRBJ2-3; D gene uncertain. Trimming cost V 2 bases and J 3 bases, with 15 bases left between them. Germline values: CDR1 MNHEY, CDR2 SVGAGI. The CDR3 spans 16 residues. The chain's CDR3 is CASSYPVGRSTDTQYF. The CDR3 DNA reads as TGTGCCAGCAGTTACCCCGTCGGAAGATCGACAGATACGCAGTATTTT.

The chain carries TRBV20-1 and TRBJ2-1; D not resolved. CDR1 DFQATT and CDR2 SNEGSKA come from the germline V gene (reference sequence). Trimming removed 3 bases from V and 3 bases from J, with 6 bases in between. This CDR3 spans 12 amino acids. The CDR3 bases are TGCAGTGCTAGTTGGGACTACAATGAGCAGTTCTTC. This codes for CSASWDYNEQFF.

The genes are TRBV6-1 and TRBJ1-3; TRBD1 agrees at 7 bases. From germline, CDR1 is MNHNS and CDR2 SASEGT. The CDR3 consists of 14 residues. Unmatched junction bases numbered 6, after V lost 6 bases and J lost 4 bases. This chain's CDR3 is CASSPRTGGNTIYF. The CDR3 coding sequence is TGTGCCAGCAGCCCCCGGACAGGCGGAAACACCATATATTTT.

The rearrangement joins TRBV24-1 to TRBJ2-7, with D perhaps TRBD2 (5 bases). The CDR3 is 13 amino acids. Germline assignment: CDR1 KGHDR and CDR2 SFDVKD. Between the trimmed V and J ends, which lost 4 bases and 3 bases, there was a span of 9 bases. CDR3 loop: CATSDGIRYEQYF. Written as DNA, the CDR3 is TGTGCCACCAGTGACGGGATCCGCTACGAGCAGTACTTC.

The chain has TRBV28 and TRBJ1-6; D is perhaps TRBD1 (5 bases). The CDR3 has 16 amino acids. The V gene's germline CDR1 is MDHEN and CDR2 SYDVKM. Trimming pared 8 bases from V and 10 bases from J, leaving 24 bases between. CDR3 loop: CASGQVVRVWDSPLHF. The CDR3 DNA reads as TGTGCCAGCGGCCAGGTCGTGAGGGTATGGGACTCACCCCTCCACTTT.